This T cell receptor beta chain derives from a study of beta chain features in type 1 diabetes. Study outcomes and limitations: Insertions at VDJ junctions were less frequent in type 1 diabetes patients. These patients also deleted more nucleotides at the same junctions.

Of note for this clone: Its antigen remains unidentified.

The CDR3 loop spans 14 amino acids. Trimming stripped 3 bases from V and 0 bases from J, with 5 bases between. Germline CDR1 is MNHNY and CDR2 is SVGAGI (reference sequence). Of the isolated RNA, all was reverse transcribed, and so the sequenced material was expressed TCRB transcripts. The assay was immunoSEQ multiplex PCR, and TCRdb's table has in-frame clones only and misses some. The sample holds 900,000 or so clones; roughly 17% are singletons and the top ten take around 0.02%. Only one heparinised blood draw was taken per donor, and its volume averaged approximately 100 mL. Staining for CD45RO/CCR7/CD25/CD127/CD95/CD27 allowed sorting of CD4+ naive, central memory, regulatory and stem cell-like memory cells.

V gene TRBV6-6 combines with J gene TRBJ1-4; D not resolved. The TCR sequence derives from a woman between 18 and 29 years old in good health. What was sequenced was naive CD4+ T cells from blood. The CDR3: CASSYLATNEKLFF. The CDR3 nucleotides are TGTGCCAGCAGTTATTTGGCAACTAATGAAAAACTGTTTTTT.